This T cell receptor beta chain was captured by sequencing in a study of shared clonotypes between healthy human individuals. Study conclusions and caveats: Blood was the sole source, and tissue repertoires probably differ. Measured sharing among donors was expected to vary with sequencing depth.

This clone was counted ten times or more. Antigen unknown. The length of the CDR3 is 13 residues. Germline V gene lookup returns CDR1 SQVTM and CDR2 ANQGSEA. The J segment lost 5 bases and the V segment lost 4 bases, leaving 5 bases of the junction unmatched. The sequencing of unsorted PBMC DNA took place on ten immunoSEQ deep assay plates. Clones were read by immunoSEQ multiplex PCR, and TCRdb kept only the in-frame ones, dropping some. The sample includes 530,000 or so clones, about three quarters of them seen just once. The sequence was collected from a middle-aged woman in good health. Some clones in this sample may be carry-over from other donors' samples. Input material: PBMCs. This sequence joins TRBV29-1 and TRBJ1-1, with 9 positions matching TRBD1. The CDR3, as DNA: TGCAGCGTTGTGGACAGGGGAGATACTGAAGCTTTCTTT. Its protein is CSVVDRGDTEAFF.